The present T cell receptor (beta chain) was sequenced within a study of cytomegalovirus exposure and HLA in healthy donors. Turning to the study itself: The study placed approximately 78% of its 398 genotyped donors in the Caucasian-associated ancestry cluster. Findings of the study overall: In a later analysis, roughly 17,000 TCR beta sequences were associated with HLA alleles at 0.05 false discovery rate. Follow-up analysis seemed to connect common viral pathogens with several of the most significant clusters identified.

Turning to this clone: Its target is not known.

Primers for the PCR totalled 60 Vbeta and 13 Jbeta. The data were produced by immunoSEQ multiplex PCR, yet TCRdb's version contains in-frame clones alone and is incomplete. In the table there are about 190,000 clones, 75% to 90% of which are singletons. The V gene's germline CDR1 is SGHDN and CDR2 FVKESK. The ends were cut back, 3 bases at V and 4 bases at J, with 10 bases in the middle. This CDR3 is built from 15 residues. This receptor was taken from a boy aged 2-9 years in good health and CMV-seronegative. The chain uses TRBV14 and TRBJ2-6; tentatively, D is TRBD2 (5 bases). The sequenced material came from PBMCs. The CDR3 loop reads CASSHRGSGANVLTF. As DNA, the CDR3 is TGTGCCAGCAGCCATCGGGGTTCCGGGGCCAACGTCCTGACTTTC.